The rows below give T cell receptor beta chains drawn from one sample of a study of blood T cell repertoires in COVID-19. Repertoires were generated with immunoSEQ multiplex PCR, while TCRdb's copy carries only in-frame clones and drops some. The sample lists about 280,000 clones, about nine tenths occurring once. Source material: peripheral blood. Receptors originate from a man aged 45 to 65 with acute or convalescent COVID-19. The CDR3 runs from the conserved cysteine through the conserved F or W. The D gene is left open where the match is weak. A row's size may be missing; if present it is once, few, many or a size class.

CDR3nt	CDR3aa	v_gene	abundance	d_gene	j_gene
TGTGCCAGCAGCCAAGTAGACATTTCTGGAAACACCATATATTTT	CASSQVDISGNTIYF	TRBV4-2	-	-	TRBJ1-3
TGTGCCAGCAGCAGGTCCGGGACACCTAGCTCCTACAATGAGCAGTTCTTC	CASSRSGTPSSYNEQFF	TRBV9	-	-	TRBJ2-1
TGCGCCAGCAGCCAAGGGACAGCGGGGAATCAGCCCCAGCATTTT	CASSQGTAGNQPQHF	TRBV4-1	-	-	TRBJ1-5
TGTGCCAGCAGGGGGCTCGCGGGGGGCCGAGTAGATACGCAGTATTTT	CASRGLAGGRVDTQYF	TRBV2	once	TRBD2	TRBJ2-3
TGTGCCAGCGACAGGGGGTCACTCACTGAAGCTTTCTTT	CASDRGSLTEAFF	TRBV2	-	TRBD1	TRBJ1-1
TGTGCCAGCAGTAACAGGGGAGGTGGCTACACCTTC	CASSNRGGGYTF	TRBV12-3/TRBV12-4	-	TRBD1	TRBJ1-2
TGTGCCACCCAACCGGGGAGCTCCTATAATTCACCCCTCCACTTT	CATQPGSSYNSPLHF	TRBV27	once	-	TRBJ1-6
TGTGCCAGCAGCTTGCCCTTTGGACAGGGGGCTACTTCTAACTATGGCTACACCTTC	CASSLPFGQGATSNYGYTF	TRBV5-4	-	TRBD1	TRBJ1-2
TGTGCCAGTAGTTTTCAGCGGGGGCAAGAGACCCAGTACTTC	CASSFQRGQETQYF	TRBV19	-	TRBD2	TRBJ2-5
TGTGCCAGCAGCCTCCGGGGCGGGGGTGCGAACACCGGGGAGCTGTTTTTT	CASSLRGGGANTGELFF	TRBV9	-	TRBD2	TRBJ2-2